This TCR beta chain was recovered during a study of blood T cell repertoires in COVID-19. About the study: The origin of the acute and convalescent COVID-19 samples was the United States, Italy and Spain. T cells, B-cell-depleted T cells, or PBMCs supplied cDNA or gDNA.

In the authors' workflow: Amplification with reference gene primers provided the estimates of nucleated cell counts. Only in-frame clones appear in the TCRdb table, and some are missing; sequencing was by immunoSEQ multiplex PCR. V and J calls and clone size follow that table, whereas D and trimming were derived from the DNA. Of 200,000 to 250,000 clones listed, about 86% are singletons. Those who participated ranged in age from roughly 18 to 90 years and resided in 20 to 30 US areas. The CDR3 is made up of 14 amino acids. In germline, CDR1 is ENHRY, CDR2 SYGVKD. Trimming removed 3 bases from V and 7 bases from J, with 13 bases in between.

V usage is TRBV10-3 and J usage is TRBJ2-1; TRBD1 might be the D (6 bases). This receptor was taken from a woman aged 40 to 50 with acute COVID-19. The sequencing input was PBMCs or T cells enriched from blood (not recorded which). CDR3 sequence reads: CAISDGYRANEQFF. The CDR3 DNA follows: TGTGCCATCAGTGACGGGTACAGGGCAAATGAGCAGTTCTTC.